This T cell receptor (beta chain) was captured in a study of HIV-infected patients and healthy controls. Study results and limitations: Healthy control repertoires had roughly threefold more distinct CDR3s than untreated HIV+ repertoires, and higher Shannon diversity.

This clonotype is classed as medium-sized (0.01 to 0.1%). Its antigen is unidentified. Deletions cut 0 bases from V and 0 bases from J, with 8 bases between. In germline, CDR1 is SQVTM, CDR2 ANQGSEA. This CDR3 contains 14 residues. All unsorted peripheral T cells were captured because whole blood was used without fractionation. Alpha and beta constant-region primers primed reverse transcription of 500 to 550 ng RNA. Using multiplexing indices, alpha and beta chain libraries were generated apart by chain-specific third strand synthesis. TCRdb recomputed calls from the 5' RACE reads with MiXCR, one row per CDR3 protein. The table includes around 15,000 distinct CDR3 sequences, roughly 7.5% detected once.

This chain connects TRBV29-1 to TRBJ2-5, with D perhaps given as TRBD1 or TRBD2 (5 bases each). The TCR sequence derives from an adult in good health. The source material was blood. CDR3 DNA: TGCAGCGTTGAAGAGGGGACCTACCAAGAGACCCAGTACTTC. Translated, it gives CSVEEGTYQETQYF.